This TCR beta chain was observed in a study of early T cells in non-severe SARS-CoV-2 infection. Findings and caveats of the study: Missing private and CD4 specificities, VDJdb matching favored anti-spike CD8 responses.

This CDR3 is built from 18 residues. Trimming cost V 6 bases and J 4 bases, with 24 bases left between them. CDR1 is ENHRY, CDR2 SYGVKD, per germline. Individually, cDNA molecules had unique molecular identifiers attached to them. TCRdb recomputed calls from the 5' RACE reads with MiXCR, one row per CDR3 protein. Here the sample spans 95,000 to 120,000 distinct CDR3 sequences, about 12% being singletons. The sample holds a few counts of this clonotype. The antigen is not known. The sample comprised whole blood. This rearrangement joins TRBV10-3 to TRBJ2-2; possible D gene TRBD1, 6 bases. This receptor was taken from an adult who was a healthcare worker with PCR-confirmed SARS-CoV-2 infection or an uninfected control (not recorded which). CDR3 in DNA: TGTGCCATCAGCGCTCGGCGGACAGATCGAGGGGGCACCGGGGAGCTGTTTTTT. This gives the protein CAISARRTDRGGTGELFF.